The sequence of this T cell receptor beta chain was determined in a study of siplizumab effects on memory and regulatory T cells. Germline lookup yields CDR1 SGDLS and CDR2 YYNGEE. The CDR3 contains 12 residues. Concerning this clone itself: Its antigen is not identified. One end of the junction does not line up with germline, which may come from a read error.

The protocol was immunoSEQ multiplex PCR, while the TCRdb copy is restricted to in-frame clones and leaves out a portion. The repertoire holds roughly 82,000 clones, with roughly 89% as singletons. Findings and limits, study-wide: Alloreactive sequences traceable to unstimulated CD4+ memory cells declined significantly under siplizumab.

The rearrangement links TRBV9 to TRBJ1-1; TRBD1 matches 7 bases. The source is a human donor in good health. Sequencing was carried out using Tregs sorted from blood. CDR3 amino acids: CASSRSPDRANF. Written as DNA, the CDR3 is TGTGCCAGCAGCCGATCGCCTGACAGGGCTAATTTT.